This T cell receptor (beta chain) was sequenced during a study of cytomegalovirus exposure and HLA in healthy donors. Study at large: Of all 400 or so donors who were genotyped, 70% to 85% belonged to the Caucasian-associated ancestry cluster. Regarding the study as a whole: Accurate prediction of most subjects' HLA-A and HLA-B alleles from TCR beta sequences was reported. Because they were indistinguishable, some V segments, including TRBV6-2 and TRBV6-3, were excluded. Some public TCRs appeared in many individuals, while most sequences were rare.

Researchers ran the PCR with 60 Vbeta and 13 Jbeta primers. TCRdb's table, derived via immunoSEQ multiplex PCR, lists solely in-frame clones and lacks some. Among roughly 200,000 clones listed, around 78% were seen once. This clone was seen at least ten times. The antigen is unknown. The junction had 14 bases not matched to a gene; V was cut back by 0 bases and J by 4 bases. CDR3 length equals 21 residues. The germline CDR1 and CDR2 sequences are SGHDN and FVKESK. V usage is TRBV14 and J usage is TRBJ2-3; 15 positions match TRBD2. The source material was PBMCs. The TCR originated in a young man in good health and CMV-seronegative. The CDR3 protein is CASSQDRGLAGGVWSADTQYF. CDR3 nucleotides: TGTGCCAGCAGCCAAGATAGGGGACTAGCGGGAGGAGTGTGGTCGGCAGATACGCAGTATTTT.